The present T cell receptor (beta chain) was sequenced within a study of OX40 agonist ivuxolimab in advanced cancers. Study summary: Three individuals attained partial responses, comprising one hepatocellular carcinoma case and two cutaneous melanoma cases.

If patients had autoimmune disease history or systemic immunosuppression, they were excluded. General study findings and limits: CD4+ and CD8+ blood T cells expanded clonally by week 6 at 0.1 to 3.0 mg/kg.

Germline CDR1 SEHNR, CDR2 FQNEAQ (reference sequence). The CDR3 spans 14 residues. Trimming left V 2 bases short and J 8 bases short, with 12 bases between. Comments on this clone: Its target is not known.

Produced via immunoSEQ multiplex PCR; TCRdb's table is partial and in-frame only. The table lists roughly 70,000 clones, roughly 85% of them singletons. This TCR came from an adult with an advanced solid tumor such as melanoma, head and neck, liver or kidney cancer. Source: CD4+ or CD8+ T cells sorted from blood, taken in a trial of the OX40 agonist ivuxolimab. V gene TRBV7-9 combines with J gene TRBJ1-4; tentative D call: TRBD1 (5 bases). This chain's CDR3 is CASSLTRGTEKLFF. In nucleotides, the CDR3 is TGTGCCAGCAGCTTAACTAGGGGAACAGAAAAACTGTTTTTT.